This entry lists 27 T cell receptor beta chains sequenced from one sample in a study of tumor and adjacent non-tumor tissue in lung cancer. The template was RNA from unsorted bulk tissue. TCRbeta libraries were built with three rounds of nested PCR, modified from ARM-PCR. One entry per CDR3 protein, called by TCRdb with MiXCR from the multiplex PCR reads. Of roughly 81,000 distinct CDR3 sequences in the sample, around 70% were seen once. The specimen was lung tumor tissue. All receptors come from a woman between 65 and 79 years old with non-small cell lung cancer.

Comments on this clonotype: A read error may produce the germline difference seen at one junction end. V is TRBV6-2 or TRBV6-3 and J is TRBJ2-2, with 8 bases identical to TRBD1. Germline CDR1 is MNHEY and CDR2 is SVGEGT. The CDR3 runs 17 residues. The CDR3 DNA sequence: TGTGCCAGTAGTTTCCGCTATCAGGGGGCGAACACCGGGGAGCTGCTTTTT. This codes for CASSFRYQGANTGELLF.

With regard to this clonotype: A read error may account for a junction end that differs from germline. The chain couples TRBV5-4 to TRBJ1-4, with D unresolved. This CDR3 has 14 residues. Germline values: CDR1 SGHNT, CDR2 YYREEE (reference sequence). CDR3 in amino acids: CVSSSRWGDEKLFF. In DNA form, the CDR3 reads TGTGTCAGCAGCTCCAGATGGGGAGATGAAAAACTGTTTTTT.

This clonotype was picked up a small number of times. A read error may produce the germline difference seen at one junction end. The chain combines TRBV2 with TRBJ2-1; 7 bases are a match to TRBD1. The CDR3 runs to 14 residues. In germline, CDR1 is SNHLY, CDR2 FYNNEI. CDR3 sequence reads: CASKKEQGYSEQFF. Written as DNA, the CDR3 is TGTGCCAGCAAGAAGGAACAGGGGTACAGTGAGCAGTTCTTC.

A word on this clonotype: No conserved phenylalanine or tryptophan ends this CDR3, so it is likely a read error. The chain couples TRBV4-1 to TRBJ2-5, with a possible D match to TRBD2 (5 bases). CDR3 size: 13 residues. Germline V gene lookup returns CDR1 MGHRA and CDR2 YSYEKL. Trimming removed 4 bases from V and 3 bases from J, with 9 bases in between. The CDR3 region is CASSRGQEETQYL. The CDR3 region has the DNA TGCGCCAGCAGCCGCGGGCAGGAAGAGACCCAGTACTTA.

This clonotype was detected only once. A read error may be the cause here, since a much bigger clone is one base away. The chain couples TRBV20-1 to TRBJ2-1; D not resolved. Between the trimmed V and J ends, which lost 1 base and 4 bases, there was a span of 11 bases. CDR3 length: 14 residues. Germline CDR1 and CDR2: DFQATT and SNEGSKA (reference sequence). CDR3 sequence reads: CSARVGSDYNEQFF. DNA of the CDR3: TGCAGTGCTAGAGTGGGGTCCGATTACAATGAGCAGTTCTTC.

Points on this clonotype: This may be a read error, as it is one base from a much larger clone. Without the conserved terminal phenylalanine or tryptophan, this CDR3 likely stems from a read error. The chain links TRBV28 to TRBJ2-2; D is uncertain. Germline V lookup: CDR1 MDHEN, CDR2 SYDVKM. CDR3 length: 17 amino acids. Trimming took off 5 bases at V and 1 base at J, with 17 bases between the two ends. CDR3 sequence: CASSHQHILQNTGELFL. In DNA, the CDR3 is TGTGCCAGCAGTCATCAACACATCCTTCAGAACACCGGGGAGCTGTTTCTT.

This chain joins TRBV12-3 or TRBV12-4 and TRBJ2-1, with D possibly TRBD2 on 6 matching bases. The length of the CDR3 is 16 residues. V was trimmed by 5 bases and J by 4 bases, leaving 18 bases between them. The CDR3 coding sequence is TGTGCCAGCAGTCTCTGTGACGGGAGCGATTACAATGAGCAGTTCTTC. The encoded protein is CASSLCDGSDYNEQFF.

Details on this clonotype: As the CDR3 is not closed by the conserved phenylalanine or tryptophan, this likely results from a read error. CDR3 in amino acids: CASGLGRTGGGHNEQFY. The CDR3 nucleotides are TGTGCTAGTGGTTTGGGCCGAACAGGGGGCGGCCACAATGAGCAGTTCTAC. The chain couples TRBV12-5 to TRBJ2-1, with TRBD1 matching 9 bases. In germline, CDR1 is LGHNT, CDR2 FRNRAP. V was pared by 1 base and J by 5 bases, with 9 bases of the junction left unmatched. The CDR3 is made up of 17 amino acids.

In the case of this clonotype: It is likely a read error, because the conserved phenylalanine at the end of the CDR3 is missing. The CDR3 DNA reads TGTGCCAGCAAAGACAGGGGCTCTAAGGGCTACAATGAGCAGTTCTCC. Encoded protein: CASKDRGSKGYNEQFS. The genes are TRBV6-1 and TRBJ2-1, with 8 bases fitting TRBD1. Germline CDR1 MNHNS, CDR2 SASEGT. With 7 bases clipped from V and 3 bases from J, the junction kept 11 bases outside the gene matches. The CDR3 is 16 residues long.

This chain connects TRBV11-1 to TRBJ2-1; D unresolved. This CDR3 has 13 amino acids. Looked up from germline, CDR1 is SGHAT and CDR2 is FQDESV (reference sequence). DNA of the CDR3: TGTGCTAGTAGTTACCTTTCCCGGGTTGAGCAGTTCTTC. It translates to CASSYLSRVEQFF.

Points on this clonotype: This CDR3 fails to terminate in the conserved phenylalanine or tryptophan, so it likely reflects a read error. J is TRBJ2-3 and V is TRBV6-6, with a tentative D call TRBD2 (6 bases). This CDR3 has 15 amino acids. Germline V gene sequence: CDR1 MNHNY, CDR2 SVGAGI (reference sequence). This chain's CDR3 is CTSRKEQASADTQYL. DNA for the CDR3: TGTACCAGCAGAAAAGAGCAGGCTAGCGCAGATACGCAGTATCTT.

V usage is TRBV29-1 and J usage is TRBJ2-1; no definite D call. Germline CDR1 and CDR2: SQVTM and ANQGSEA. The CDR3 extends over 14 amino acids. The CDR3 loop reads CSVEPGFTYNVQFF. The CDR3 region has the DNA TGCAGTGTCGAGCCCGGTTTTACCTACAACGTGCAGTTCTTC.

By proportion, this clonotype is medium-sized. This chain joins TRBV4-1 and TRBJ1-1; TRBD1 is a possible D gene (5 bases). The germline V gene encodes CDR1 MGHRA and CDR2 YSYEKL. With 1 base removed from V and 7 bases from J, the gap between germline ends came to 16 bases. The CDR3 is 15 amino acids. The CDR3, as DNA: TGCGCCAGCAGCCAAGGCCTGGGCAGGGCGAATGAAGCTTTCTTT. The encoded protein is CASSQGLGRANEAFF.

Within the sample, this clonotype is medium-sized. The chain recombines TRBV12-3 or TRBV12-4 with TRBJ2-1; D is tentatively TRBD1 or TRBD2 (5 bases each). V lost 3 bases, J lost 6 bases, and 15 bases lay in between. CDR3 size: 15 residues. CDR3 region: CASSFAGASSNEQFF. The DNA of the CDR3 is TGTGCCAGCAGTTTCGCCGGGGCTAGCTCCAATGAGCAGTTCTTC.

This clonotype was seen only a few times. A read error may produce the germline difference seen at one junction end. CDR3 loop: CASSQGDWRSGANVLTF. CDR3 DNA sequence: TGCGCCAGTAGCCAGGGGGACTGGAGATCTGGGGCCAACGTCCTGACTTTC. The chain recombines TRBV4-1 with TRBJ2-6; weak D call: TRBD1 (7 bases). In germline, CDR1 is MGHRA, CDR2 YSYEKL. The CDR3 sequence is 17 residues long.

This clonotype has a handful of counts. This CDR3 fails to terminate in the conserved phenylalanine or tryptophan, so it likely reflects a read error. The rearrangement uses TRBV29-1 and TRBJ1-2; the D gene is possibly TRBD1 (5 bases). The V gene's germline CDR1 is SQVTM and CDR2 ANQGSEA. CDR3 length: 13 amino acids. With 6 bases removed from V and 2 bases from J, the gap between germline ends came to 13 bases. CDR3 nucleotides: TGCAGCGTCAGGGACCACGGGAACTATGGCTACACCCTC. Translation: CSVRDHGNYGYTL.

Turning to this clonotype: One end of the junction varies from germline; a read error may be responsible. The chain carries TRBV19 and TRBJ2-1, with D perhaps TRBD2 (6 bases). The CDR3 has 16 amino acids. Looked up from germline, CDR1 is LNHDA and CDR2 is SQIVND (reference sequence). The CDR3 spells CASNIEGTVHRNDQFF. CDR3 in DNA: TGTGCCAGTAATATAGAAGGGACTGTCCATAGAAATGATCAGTTCTTC.

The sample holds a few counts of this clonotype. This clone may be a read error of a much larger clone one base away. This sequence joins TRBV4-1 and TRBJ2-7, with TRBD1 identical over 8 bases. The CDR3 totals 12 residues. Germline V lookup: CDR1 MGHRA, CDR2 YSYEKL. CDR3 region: CTSSQERTGLYF. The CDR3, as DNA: TGCACCAGCAGCCAAGAAAGGACAGGGCTCTACTTC.

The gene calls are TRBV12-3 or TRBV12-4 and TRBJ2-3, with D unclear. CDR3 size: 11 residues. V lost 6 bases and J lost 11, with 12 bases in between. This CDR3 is CASRRTYMQYF. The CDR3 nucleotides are TGTGCCAGCAGGCGCACATATATGCAGTATTTT.

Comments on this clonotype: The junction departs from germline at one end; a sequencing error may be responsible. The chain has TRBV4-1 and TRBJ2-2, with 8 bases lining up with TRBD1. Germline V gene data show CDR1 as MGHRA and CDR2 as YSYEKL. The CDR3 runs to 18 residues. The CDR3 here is CASSQRPGTGANTEELFF. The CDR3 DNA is TGCGCCAGCAGCCAACGGCCCGGGACAGGTGCGAACACCGAGGAGCTGTTTTTT.

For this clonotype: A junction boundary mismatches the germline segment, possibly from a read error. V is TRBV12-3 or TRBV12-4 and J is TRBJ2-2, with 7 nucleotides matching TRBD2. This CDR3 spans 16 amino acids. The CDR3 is CASSRLASPNTRELFF. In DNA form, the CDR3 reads TGTGCCAGCAGCCGACTAGCATCCCCGAACACCAGGGAGCTGTTTTTT.

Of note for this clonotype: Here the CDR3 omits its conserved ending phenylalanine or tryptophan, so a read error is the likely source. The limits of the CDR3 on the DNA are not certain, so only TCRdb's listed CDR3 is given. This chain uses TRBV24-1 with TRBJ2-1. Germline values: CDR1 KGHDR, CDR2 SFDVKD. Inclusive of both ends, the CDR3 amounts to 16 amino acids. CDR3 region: CATSSQSSRSYNERFL.

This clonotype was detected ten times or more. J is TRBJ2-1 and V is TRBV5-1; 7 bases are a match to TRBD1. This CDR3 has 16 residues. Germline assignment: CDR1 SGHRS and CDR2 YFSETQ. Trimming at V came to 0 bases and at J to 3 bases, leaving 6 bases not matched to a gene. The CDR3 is CASSLARDSIYNEQFF. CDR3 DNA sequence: TGCGCCAGCAGCTTGGCCCGGGACAGCATCTACAATGAGCAGTTCTTC.

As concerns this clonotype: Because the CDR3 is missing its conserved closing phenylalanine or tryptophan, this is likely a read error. The CDR3 DNA is TGTGCCAGCAGTCACGGACAGGGGTTGGGAAAACTGTTTCTT. This sequence encodes CASSHGQGLGKLFL. The chain recombines TRBV14 with TRBJ1-4; 9 bases line up with TRBD1. Germline V gives CDR1 SGHDN, CDR2 FVKESK. V was pared by 6 bases and J by 10 bases, with 9 bases of the junction left unmatched. The CDR3 has 14 amino acids.

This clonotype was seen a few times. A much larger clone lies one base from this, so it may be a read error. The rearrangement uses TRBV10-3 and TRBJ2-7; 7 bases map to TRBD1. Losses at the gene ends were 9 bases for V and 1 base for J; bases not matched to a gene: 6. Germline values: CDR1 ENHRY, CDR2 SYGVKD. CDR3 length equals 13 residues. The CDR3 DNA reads TGTGCCATGCAACTGGGACAGTCCTACGAGCAGTACTTC. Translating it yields CAMQLGQSYEQYF.

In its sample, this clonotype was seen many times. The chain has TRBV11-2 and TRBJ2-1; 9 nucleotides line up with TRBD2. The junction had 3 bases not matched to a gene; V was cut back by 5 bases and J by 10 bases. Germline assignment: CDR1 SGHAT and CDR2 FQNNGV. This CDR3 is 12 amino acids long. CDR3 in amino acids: CASSPGLAEQFF. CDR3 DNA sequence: TGTGCCAGCAGCCCCGGACTAGCGGAGCAGTTCTTC.

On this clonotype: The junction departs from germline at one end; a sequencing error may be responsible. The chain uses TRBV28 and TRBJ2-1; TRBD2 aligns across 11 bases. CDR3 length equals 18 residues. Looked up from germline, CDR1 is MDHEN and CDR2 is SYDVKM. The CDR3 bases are TGTGCCAGCAGTGTGGGTAGCGGGAGGGAGAGCTCCCACAATGAGCAGTTCTTC. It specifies CASSVGSGRESSHNEQFF.